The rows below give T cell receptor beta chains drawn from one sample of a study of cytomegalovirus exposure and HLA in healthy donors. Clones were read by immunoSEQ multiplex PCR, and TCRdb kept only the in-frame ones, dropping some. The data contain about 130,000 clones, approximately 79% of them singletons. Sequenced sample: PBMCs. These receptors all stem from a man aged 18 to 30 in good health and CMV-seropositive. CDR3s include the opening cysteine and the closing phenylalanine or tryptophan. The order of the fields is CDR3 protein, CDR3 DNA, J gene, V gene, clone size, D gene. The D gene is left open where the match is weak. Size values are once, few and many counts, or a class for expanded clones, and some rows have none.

CASSIRSRQDMFNQPQHF	TGTGCCAGTAGTATCAGAAGTCGGCAGGACATGTTCAATCAGCCCCAGCATTTT	TRBJ1-5	TRBV19	-	-
CASSLAGLTNEQFF	TGTGCCAGCAGCTTAGCGGGACTGACGAATGAGCAGTTCTTC	TRBJ2-1	TRBV7-8	-	-
CASSLTGQGNQPQHF	TGTGCCAGCAGCCTAACCGGACAGGGTAATCAGCCCCAGCATTTT	TRBJ1-5	TRBV28	-	TRBD1
CASSPPGQVMNQPQHF	TGTGCCAGCAGCCCGCCGGGACAGGTTATGAATCAGCCCCAGCATTTT	TRBJ1-5	TRBV7-2	-	TRBD1
CASSDGYEQYF	TGCGCCAGCAGTGACGGGTACGAGCAGTACTTC	TRBJ2-7	TRBV10-1	-	-
CASSPRTGSSYEQYF	TGTGCCAGCAGCCCCAGGACAGGGAGCTCCTACGAGCAGTACTTC	TRBJ2-7	TRBV7-6	-	TRBD1
CASSQDTGRGTQYF	TGTGCCAGCAGCCAGGACACCGGGCGGGGGACGCAGTATTTT	TRBJ2-3	TRBV4-2	-	TRBD2
CASSHGTSGYYEQYF	TGTGCCAGCAGCCACGGGACTAGCGGCTACTACGAGCAGTACTTC	TRBJ2-7	TRBV14	-	TRBD2
CASSGARELFF	TGTGCCAGCAGTGGGGCCAGGGAGCTGTTTTTT	TRBJ2-2	TRBV25-1	-	-
CASSSGLAGGAYNEQFF	TGTGCCAGCAGCTCGGGACTAGCGGGGGGAGCCTACAATGAGCAGTTCTTC	TRBJ2-1	TRBV5-4	-	TRBD2
CASSSLGGGGNEQFF	TGTGCCAGCAGCTCCTTGGGCGGGGGGGGGAATGAGCAGTTCTTC	TRBJ2-1	TRBV28	few	TRBD2
CAWSLGQGGLSGANVLTF	TGTGCCTGGAGTCTCGGACAGGGTGGCCTCTCTGGGGCCAACGTCCTGACTTTC	TRBJ2-6	TRBV30	once	TRBD1
CASSDPRSPVGELFF	TGTGCCAGCAGCGATCCGAGAAGCCCGGTCGGGGAGCTGTTTTTT	TRBJ2-2	TRBV9	-	-
CAISRDRDYENTEAFF	TGTGCCATCAGTAGGGACAGGGACTACGAAAACACTGAAGCTTTCTTT	TRBJ1-1	TRBV10-3	-	TRBD1
CASSYSATYYYEQYF	TGTGCCAGCAGTTACTCCGCCACCTACTACTACGAGCAGTACTTC	TRBJ2-7	TRBV6-5	few	-
CASSFKTGPSGRTGELFF	TGTGCCAGCAGCTTTAAAACGGGCCCTAGCGGGAGAACCGGGGAGCTGTTTTTT	TRBJ2-2	TRBV5-4	once	TRBD2
CASSPPRFKLFF	TGTGCCAGCAGTCCGCCTCGGTTCAAACTGTTTTTT	TRBJ1-4	TRBV28	-	-
CASSPRTGGNTIYF	TGTGCCAGCAGCCCCCGGACCGGCGGGAACACCATATATTTT	TRBJ1-3	TRBV5-6	-	-
CASIEPSGSYNEQFF	TGTGCCAGCATTGAACCGAGCGGCTCCTACAATGAGCAGTTCTTC	TRBJ2-1	TRBV5-4	-	-
CASRPTGINYGYTF	TGTGCCAGCAGGCCTACAGGGATTAACTATGGCTACACCTTC	TRBJ1-2	TRBV6-5	-	-
CSVLGAVSYEQYF	TGCAGCGTTCTTGGAGCGGTCTCCTACGAGCAGTACTTC	TRBJ2-7	TRBV29-1	once	-
CASSPGQGIWAKNIQYF	TGTGCCAGCAGTCCCGGACAGGGGATTTGGGCCAAAAACATTCAGTACTTC	TRBJ2-4	TRBV27	-	TRBD1
CASSVEGASYGYTF	TGTGCCAGCAGCGTAGAAGGGGCCTCATATGGCTACACCTTC	TRBJ1-2	TRBV9	-	-
CATSRGLAYEQYF	TGTGCCACCAGCAGAGGACTAGCCTACGAGCAGTACTTC	TRBJ2-7	TRBV15	-	-
CASRTGMPDTQYF	TGTGCCAGCAGGACAGGGATGCCAGATACGCAGTATTTT	TRBJ2-3	TRBV28	-	TRBD1
CASHGGQGVVGELFF	TGTGCCAGCCATGGGGGACAGGGGGTTGTCGGGGAGCTGTTTTTT	TRBJ2-2	TRBV27	-	TRBD1
CAWSVLSTGELFF	TGTGCCTGGAGTGTACTGAGCACCGGGGAGCTGTTTTTT	TRBJ2-2	TRBV30	-	-
CASRTTGNSPLHF	TGCGCCAGCAGGACTACAGGGAATTCACCCCTCCACTTT	TRBJ1-6	TRBV5-1	-	-
CASSLGLYNSPLHF	TGTGCCAGCAGTTTAGGCCTGTATAATTCACCCCTCCACTTT	TRBJ1-6	TRBV28	-	-
CASTLAAKTQETQYF	TGTGCCAGCACCCTCGCGGCCAAGACTCAAGAGACCCAGTACTTC	TRBJ2-5	TRBV6-6	-	-
CSVEETGFGAFF	TGCAGCGTTGAAGAGACAGGGTTCGGGGCTTTCTTT	TRBJ1-1	TRBV29-1	-	TRBD1
CASSLNLAGFYEQYF	TGTGCCAGCAGCTTGAATCTAGCGGGATTTTACGAGCAGTACTTC	TRBJ2-7	TRBV5-4	-	TRBD2
CASSPAGGARARGEYEQYF	TGCGCCAGCAGCCCCGCAGGGGGCGCGAGAGCTAGGGGGGAGTACGAGCAGTACTTC	TRBJ2-7	TRBV5-1	-	TRBD1
CASQPGVGVGTQETQYF	TGTGCCAGCCAGCCAGGGGTAGGCGTAGGAACTCAAGAGACCCAGTACTTC	TRBJ2-5	TRBV25-1	-	-
CASSTDRERWTEAFF	TGTGCCAGCAGTACCGACAGGGAAAGGTGGACTGAAGCTTTCTTT	TRBJ1-1	TRBV28	-	TRBD1
CASSPSWGGPIF	TGTGCCAGCAGCCCCTCGTGGGGGGGCCCTATCTTC	TRBJ1-2	TRBV6-5	-	-
CATSTSGTAQYSNQPQHF	TGTGCCACCAGCACCTCTGGGACAGCCCAATATAGCAATCAGCCCCAGCATTTT	TRBJ1-5	TRBV15	-	TRBD1
CASRRTTGDTGELFF	TGTGCCAGCAGGCGCACGACAGGGGACACCGGGGAGCTGTTTTTT	TRBJ2-2	TRBV5-6	-	TRBD1
CASSLKGAGLDDEQFF	TGTGCCAGCAGCTTAAAAGGGGCGGGACTAGACGATGAGCAGTTCTTC	TRBJ2-1	TRBV13	once	TRBD2
CASSSHSLTGDYEQYF	TGTGCCAGTAGTTCGCACAGCCTAACAGGGGACTACGAGCAGTACTTC	TRBJ2-7	TRBV19	few	TRBD1
CATTDARGETQYF	TGTGCCACAACGGACGCCCGGGGAGAGACCCAGTACTTC	TRBJ2-5	TRBV10-3	-	-
CASSLGPSGVREQFF	TGTGCCAGCAGCTTAGGCCCTAGCGGGGTACGGGAGCAGTTCTTC	TRBJ2-1	TRBV7-2	-	TRBD2